This T cell receptor (beta chain) was retrieved from a study of blood T cell repertoires in COVID-19. In its sample, this clone was seen a few times. Only in-frame clones appear in the TCRdb table, and some are missing; sequencing was by immunoSEQ multiplex PCR. The sample lists some 98,000 clones; 65% to 90% were seen once. Trimming stripped 4 bases from V and 4 bases from J, with 16 bases between. CDR1 and CDR2 (germline): MGHRA, YSYEKL. This CDR3 contains 15 residues. This receptor was obtained from a man in his sixties with acute or convalescent COVID-19. The chain joins TRBV4-1 to TRBJ2-5, with D perhaps matching TRBD2 (5 bases). The sequenced sample consisted of peripheral blood. The CDR3 coding sequence is TGCGCCAGCAGCCTTACGACTATCGGGGTAGAGACCCAGTACTTC. It codes for CASSLTTIGVETQYF.